This T cell receptor beta chain was profiled in a study of beta chain features in type 1 diabetes. A sort by CD45RO/CCR7/CD25/CD127/CD95/CD27 yielded CD4+ naive, central memory, regulatory and stem cell-like memory cells. Of the isolated RNA, all was reverse transcribed, and so the sequenced material was expressed TCRB transcripts. Assay used: immunoSEQ multiplex PCR; TCRdb lists only in-frame clones, some missing. The sample contains some 500,000 clones, roughly 11% of which appear only once. The CDR3 is made up of 14 amino acids. CDR1 is SGHRS and CDR2 is YFSETQ in the germline V gene. V shed 0 bases and J shed 6 bases, with 13 bases lying between them. A remark on this clone: Its antigen is not identified.

Overall study results and limits: TCRB rearrangement may or may not be influenced by HLA type; here this remained unresolved. Type 1 diabetes patients had TCRB CDR3s that were shorter (moderately but significantly so) in all four CD4+ subsets.

Material for sequencing was naive CD4+ T cells from blood. The rearrangement joins TRBV5-1 to TRBJ2-7; D may match TRBD1 or TRBD2 (5 bases each). The source of this sequence is a woman aged 18-30 years in good health. The CDR3 reads CASSLGEGPSEQYV. In nucleotides, the CDR3 is TGCGCCAGCAGCTTGGGAGAGGGGCCTTCCGAGCAGTACGTC.